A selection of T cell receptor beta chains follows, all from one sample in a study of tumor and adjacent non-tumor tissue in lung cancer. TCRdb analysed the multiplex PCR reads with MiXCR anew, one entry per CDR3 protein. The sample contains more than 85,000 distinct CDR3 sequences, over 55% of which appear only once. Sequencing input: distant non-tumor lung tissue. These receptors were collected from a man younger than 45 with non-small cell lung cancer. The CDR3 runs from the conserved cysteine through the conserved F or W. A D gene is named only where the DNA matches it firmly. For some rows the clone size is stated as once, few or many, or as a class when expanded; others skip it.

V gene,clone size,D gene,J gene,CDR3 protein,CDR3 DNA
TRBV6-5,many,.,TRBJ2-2,CASSYSGSKGTGELFF,TGTGCCAGCAGTTACTCCGGCTCGAAAGGGACCGGGGAGCTGTTTTTT
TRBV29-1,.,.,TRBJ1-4,CSVESGANGKLFF,TGCAGCGTTGAATCAGGGGCGAATGGAAAACTGTTTTTT
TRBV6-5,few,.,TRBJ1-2,CASSVTNYGYTF,TGTGCTAGCAGTGTGACCAACTATGGCTACACCTTC
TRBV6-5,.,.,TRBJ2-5,CAIRPPCPQETQYF,TGTGCTATCAGACCCCCGTGCCCCCAAGAGACCCAGTACTTC
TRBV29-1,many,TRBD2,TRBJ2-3,CSAVTSPTDTQYF,TGCAGCGCAGTGACTAGCCCCACAGATACGCAGTATTTT
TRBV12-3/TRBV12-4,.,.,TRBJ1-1,CANNLGGIMNTEAFF,TGTGCCAACAATTTAGGCGGCATCATGAACACTGAAGCTTTCTTT
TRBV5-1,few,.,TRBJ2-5,CASSYGTWGETQYF,TGCGCCAGCAGCTACGGGACCTGGGGAGAGACCCAGTACTTC
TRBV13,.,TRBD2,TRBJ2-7,CASSLGGLRGVPYEQYF,TGTGCCAGCAGCTTAGGAGGGCTACGGGGGGTACCCTACGAGCAGTACTTC
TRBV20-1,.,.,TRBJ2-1,CSFLRFDRWRVNEQFF,TGCAGTTTCTTGAGATTCGACAGGTGGCGCGTCAATGAGCAGTTCTTC
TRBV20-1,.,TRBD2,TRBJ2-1,CNAPTGTSVLHEQFF,TGCAATGCCCCGACCGGGACTAGCGTTCTCCATGAACAGTTCTTC
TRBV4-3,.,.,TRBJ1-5,CASSLGRRSNQLQHF,TGCGCCAGCAGCCTCGGTAGGAGGAGCAATCAGCTTCAGCATTTT
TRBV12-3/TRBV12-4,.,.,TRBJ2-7,CASSLGGRTEQYF,TGTGCCAGCAGTTTAGGTGGGAGGACCGAGCAGTATTTC
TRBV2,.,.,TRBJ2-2,CASSEAGASTGELFF,TGTGCCAGCAGTGAAGCCGGGGCGAGCACCGGGGAGCTGTTTTTT
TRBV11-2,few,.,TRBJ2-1,CASSYDKEQFF,TGTGCCAGCAGCTATGACAAAGAGCAGTTCTTC
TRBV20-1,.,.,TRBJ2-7,CSAHQGPISYAQCF,TGCAGTGCCCATCAGGGGCCCATCTCCTACGCGCAGTGCTTC
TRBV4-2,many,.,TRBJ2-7,CASSQGLAGDISYEQYF,TGTGCCAGCAGCCAAGGACTTGCGGGGGACATCTCCTACGAGCAGTACTTC
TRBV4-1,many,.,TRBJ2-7,CASSQGSLTVSYEQYF,TGCGCCAGCAGCCAAGGGTCCCTGACAGTCTCCTACGAGCAGTACTTC
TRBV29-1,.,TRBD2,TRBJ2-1,CSVDSAGAGYNVQFF,TGCAGCGTTGACTCGGCGGGAGCCGGTTACAATGTGCAATTCTTC
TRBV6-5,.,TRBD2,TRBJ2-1,CAISPGVGGVDEQFF,TGTGCCATCAGTCCCGGAGTGGGGGGGGTGGATGAGCAGTTCTTC
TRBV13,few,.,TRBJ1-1,CASRSGGTEAFF,TGTGCCAGCAGAAGCGGGGGTACTGAAGCTTTCTTT
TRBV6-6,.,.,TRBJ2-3,CVSSPRAALGDTQYF,TGTGTCAGCAGTCCTCGCGCCGCGTTGGGGGATACGCAGTATTTT
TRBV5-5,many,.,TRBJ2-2,CASSLFETGELFF,TGTGCCAGCAGCTTGTTTGAAACCGGGGAGCTGTTTTTT
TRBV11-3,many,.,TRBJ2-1,CASNLNRNEQFF,TGTGCCAGCAATCTTAACAGGAATGAGCAGTTCTTC
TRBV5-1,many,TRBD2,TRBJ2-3,CASSVAGPPTDTQYF,TGCGCCAGCAGCGTAGCGGGGCCGCCCACAGATACGCAGTATTTT
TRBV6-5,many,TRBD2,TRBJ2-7,CASSSPRTSGVHEQYF,TGTGCCAGCAGTTCCCCTCGGACTAGCGGCGTCCACGAGCAGTACTTC